The source of this T cell receptor beta chain is a study of read filtering for tumor transcriptome and immune sequencing (TCRdb year 2020). Describing the broader study: The cohort had some 16 male and approximately 13 female patients with a mean age of roughly 70 years, ranging from about 40 to 85. By revised international staging, 8 patients were R-ISS I, under 20 were R-ISS II and roughly 7 were R-ISS III. A main aim was a read-filtering strategy for immune repertoire data, specifically whether clonotypes supported by a single read should be removed. Per sample, about 4.05 to 11 million TCR-region mapped reads were obtained with IR-seq, compared with only 85 to 1273 with RNA-seq. Using the same bone marrow samples, the study ran both targeted immune repertoire sequencing and bulk whole-transcriptome sequencing and then compared the TCR repertoires from each method. After DNase treatment, whole-transcriptome libraries were prepared with the TruSeq RNA Access Library Prep Kit. What the research found in general, with its limitations: The sorted CD138-negative fraction was composed of a mixed bone marrow immune population rather than of purified T cells. Removing single-read clonotypes increased the correlation between IR-seq and RNA-seq shared clonotype proportions. Single-read clonotypes made up around 82% of clonotypes but roughly 3.2% of total reads in IR-seq, and less than 75% of clonotypes and roughly 48% of reads in RNA-seq. IR-seq captured clonotypes at much higher depth and more reliably than RNA-seq, and smaller IR-seq throughput sufficed to identify most shared clonotypes.

Bone marrow was sampled from every patient at the time of active disease. Ficoll-Hypaque density gradient centrifugation was used to isolate bone marrow mononuclear cells. CD138-negative cells were obtained by negative selection after labeling with CD138 magnetic microbeads on a MACS separator, removing myeloma plasma cells. The purity of the isolated cells was checked by flow cytometry with CD138 antibodies on an Attune NxT. Total RNA was extracted using TRIzol reagent and was quantified on a NanoDrop spectrophotometer. For each patient, paired RNA-seq and IR-seq were run on the CD138-negative bone marrow sample from that patient. This clonotype has just a few counts. Its antigen target is currently unknown. Base qualities are not provided; no much larger clone lies one nucleotide away. The CDR3 runs 15 amino acids, cysteine and phenylalanine included. The CDR3 DNA has 45 bases and is translated from base 1. Trimming at the junction amounts to 1 base on V and 6 bases on J, and the germline ends lie 14 bases apart. The germline V gene encodes CDR1 SGHDT and CDR2 YYEEEE.

Starting from roughly 410 ng RNA, TCR libraries were constructed with the Immunoverse kit using molecular barcoded adaptors that cover the alpha/delta and beta/gamma chains. TCR library preparation used the same RNA that went into transcriptome sequencing. An Illumina HiSeq 4000 with 2 x 150 cycles was used to sequence the TCR libraries. Per the source publication's procedure: MiXCR aligned TCR reads to human V, D, J and C references and assembled the aligned reads into CDR3 clonotypes, with quality filtering and error correction included. The tcR package in R was used for analysis of clonotype counts and gene usage diversity. Raw mapping reads were checked after the RNA-seq reads had been mapped by STAR aligner version 2.5.3a onto the human GRCh37 genome. To test the effect of sequencing depth on detected clonotypes, IR-seq fastq files were randomly downsampled using Seqtk 1.3. Clones were called with MiXCR by TCRdb after fastp trimmed the public reads at Q25, and only in-frame beta chains were retained. Rows with a matching CDR3 protein are joined into one entry that keeps the most common DNA and genes. These V and J calls derive from TCRdb rather than the authors' analysis. The sample data list around 41,000 distinct CDR3 sequences, and around 13% of these were observed just once. The ten largest make up 18% of the sample.

The receptor's source is a donor aged 40 or older with multiple myeloma. Recombination connected TRBV5-6 to TRBJ1-5, and possibly TRBD1, on 5 matching bases. The specimen was a population of CD138-negative cells sorted from bone marrow. The sample's cell subset or site label, in plain terms: bone marrow mononuclear cells depleted of CD138+ plasma/myeloma cells by negative magnetic selection. The DNA sequence follows: TGTGCCAGCAGCTTGCGCCGCAGGGACCCTCAGCCCCAGCATTTT. It translates as CASSLRRRDPQPQHF.